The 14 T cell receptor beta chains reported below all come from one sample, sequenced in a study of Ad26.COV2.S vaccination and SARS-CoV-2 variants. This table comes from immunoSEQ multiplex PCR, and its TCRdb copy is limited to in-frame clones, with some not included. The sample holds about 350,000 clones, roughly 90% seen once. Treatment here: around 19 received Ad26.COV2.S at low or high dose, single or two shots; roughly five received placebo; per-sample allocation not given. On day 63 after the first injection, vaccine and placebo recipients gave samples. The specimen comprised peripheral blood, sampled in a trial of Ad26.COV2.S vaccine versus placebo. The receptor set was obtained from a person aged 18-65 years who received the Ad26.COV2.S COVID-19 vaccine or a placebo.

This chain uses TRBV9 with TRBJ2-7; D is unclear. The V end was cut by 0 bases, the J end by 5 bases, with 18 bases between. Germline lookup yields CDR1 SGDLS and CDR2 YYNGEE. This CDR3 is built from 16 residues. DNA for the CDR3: TGTGCCAGCAGCGTAGGGTTTCTAGAACTGACCGACGAGCAGTACTTC. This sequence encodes CASSVGFLELTDEQYF.

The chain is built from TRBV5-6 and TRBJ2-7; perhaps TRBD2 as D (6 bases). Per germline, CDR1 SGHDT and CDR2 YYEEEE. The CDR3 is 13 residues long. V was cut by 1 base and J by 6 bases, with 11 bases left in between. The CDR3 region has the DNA TGTGCCAGCAGCTTGTCGGACTATTTCGAGCAGTACTTC. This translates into CASSLSDYFEQYF.

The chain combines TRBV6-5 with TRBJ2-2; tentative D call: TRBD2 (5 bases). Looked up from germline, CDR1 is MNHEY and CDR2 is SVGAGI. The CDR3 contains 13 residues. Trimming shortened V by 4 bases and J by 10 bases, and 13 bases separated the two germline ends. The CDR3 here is CASSSPLVEELFF. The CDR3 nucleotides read TGTGCCAGCAGTTCACCACTAGTCGAGGAGCTGTTTTTT.

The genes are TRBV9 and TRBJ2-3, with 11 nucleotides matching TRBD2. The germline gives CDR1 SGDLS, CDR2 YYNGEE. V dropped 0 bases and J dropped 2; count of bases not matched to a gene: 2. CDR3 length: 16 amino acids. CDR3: CASSVGLAGFTDTQYF. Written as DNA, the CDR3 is TGTGCCAGCAGCGTAGGACTAGCGGGGTTCACAGATACGCAGTATTTT.

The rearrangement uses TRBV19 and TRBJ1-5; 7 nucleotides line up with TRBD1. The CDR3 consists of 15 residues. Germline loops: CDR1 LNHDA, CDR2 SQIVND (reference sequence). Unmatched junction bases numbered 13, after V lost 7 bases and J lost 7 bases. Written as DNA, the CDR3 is TGTGCCAGTAAGTCTGAACAGGGGATGGGACAGCCCCAGCATTTT. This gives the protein CASKSEQGMGQPQHF.

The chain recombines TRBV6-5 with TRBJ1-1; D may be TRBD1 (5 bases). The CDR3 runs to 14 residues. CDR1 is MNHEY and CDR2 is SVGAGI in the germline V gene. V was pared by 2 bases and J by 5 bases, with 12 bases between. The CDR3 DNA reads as TGTGCCAGCAGTTACAGGCGCAGGGATACTGAAGCTTTCTTT. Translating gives CASSYRRRDTEAFF.

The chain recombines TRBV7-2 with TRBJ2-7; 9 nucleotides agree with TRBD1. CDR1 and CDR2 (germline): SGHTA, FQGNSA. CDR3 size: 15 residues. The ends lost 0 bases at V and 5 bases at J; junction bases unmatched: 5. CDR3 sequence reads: CASSLAGQGIDEQYF. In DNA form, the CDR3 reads TGTGCCAGCAGCTTAGCCGGACAGGGGATCGACGAGCAGTACTTC. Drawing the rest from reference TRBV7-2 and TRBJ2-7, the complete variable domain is GAGVSQSPSNKVTEKGKDVELRCDPISGHTALYWYRQSLGQGLEFLIYFQGNSAPDKSGLPSDRFSAERTGGSVSTLTIQRTQQEDSAVYLCASSLAGQGIDEQYFGPGTRLTVT.

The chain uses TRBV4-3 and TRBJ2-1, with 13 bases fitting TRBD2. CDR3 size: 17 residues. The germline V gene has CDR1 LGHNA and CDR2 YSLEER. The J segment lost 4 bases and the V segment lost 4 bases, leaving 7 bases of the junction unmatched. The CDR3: CASSPRTSGGPYNEQFF. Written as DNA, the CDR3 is TGCGCCAGCAGCCCAAGGACTAGCGGGGGACCTTACAATGAGCAGTTCTTC.

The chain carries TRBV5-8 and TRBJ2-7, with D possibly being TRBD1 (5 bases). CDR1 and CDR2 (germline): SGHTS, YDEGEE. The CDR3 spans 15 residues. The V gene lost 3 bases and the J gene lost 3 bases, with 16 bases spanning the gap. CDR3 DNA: TGTGCCAGCAGCTGGCCGGTGGCAGGGCTCTACGAGCAGTACTTC. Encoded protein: CASSWPVAGLYEQYF.

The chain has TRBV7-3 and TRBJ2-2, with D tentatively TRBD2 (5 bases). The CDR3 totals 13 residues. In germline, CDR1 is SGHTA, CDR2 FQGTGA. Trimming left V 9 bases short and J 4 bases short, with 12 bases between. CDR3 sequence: CASKTGSTGELFF. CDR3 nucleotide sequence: TGTGCCAGTAAGACGGGGAGCACCGGGGAGCTGTTTTTT.

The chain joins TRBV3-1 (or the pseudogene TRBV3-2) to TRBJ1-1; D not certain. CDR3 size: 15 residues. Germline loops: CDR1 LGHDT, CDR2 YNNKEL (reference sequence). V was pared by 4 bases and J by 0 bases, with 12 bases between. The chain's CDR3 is CASSPHGVMNTEAFF. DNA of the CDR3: TGTGCCAGCAGCCCCCACGGGGTTATGAACACTGAAGCTTTCTTT.

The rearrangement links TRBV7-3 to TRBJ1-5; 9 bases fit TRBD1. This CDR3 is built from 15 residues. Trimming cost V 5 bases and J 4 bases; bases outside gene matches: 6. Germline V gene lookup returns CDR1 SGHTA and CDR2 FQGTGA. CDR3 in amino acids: CASSPSGTGNQPQHF. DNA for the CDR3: TGTGCCAGCAGCCCATCCGGGACAGGGAATCAGCCCCAGCATTTT.

The CDR3 DNA reads as TGTGCCAGTAGTAAGGCGGCGGGACAGGGTATAACAGATACGCAGTATTTT. It specifies CASSKAAGQGITDTQYF. This chain uses TRBV19 with TRBJ2-3, with 9 bases matching TRBD1. V was clipped by 4 bases and J by 3 bases; unmatched bases: 11. Germline values: CDR1 LNHDA, CDR2 SQIVND (reference sequence). The CDR3 covers 17 residues.

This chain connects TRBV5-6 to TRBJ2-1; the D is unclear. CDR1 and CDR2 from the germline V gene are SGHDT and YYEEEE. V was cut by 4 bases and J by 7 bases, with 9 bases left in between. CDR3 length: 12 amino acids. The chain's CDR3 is CASSRFENEQFF. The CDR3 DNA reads TGTGCCAGCAGCCGTTTCGAAAATGAGCAGTTCTTC.